What follows are 29 T cell receptor beta chains derived from one specimen sequenced in a study of T cell repertoires in cytomegalovirus infection. These receptors lack a known antigen. One entry per CDR3 protein, called by TCRdb with MiXCR from the reads. The sample has tens of thousands of distinct CDR3 sequences, 45% to 50% seen once. This specimen consisted of CD8+ T cells from cultured PBMCs, obtained from culture after CMV antigen stimulation. Source of these receptors: a human donor in good health (CMV status not recorded). Some clones in this sample may be carry-over from other donors' samples.

The J gene is TRBJ2-1, the V gene TRBV7-2, with D hard to call. V gave up 3 bases and J gave up 8 bases, with 5 bases separating them. The CDR3 contains 11 residues. Germline values: CDR1 SGHTA, CDR2 FQGNSA. The CDR3 nucleotides read TGTGCCAGCAGCTTTGCGGATGAGCAGTTCTTC. Amino acid sequence: CASSFADEQFF. Together with reference TRBV7-2 and TRBJ2-1, the CDR3 gives the full variable domain: GAGVSQSPSNKVTEKGKDVELRCDPISGHTALYWYRQSLGQGLEFLIYFQGNSAPDKSGLPSDRFSAERTGGSVSTLTIQRTQQEDSAVYLCASSFADEQFFGPGTRLTVL.

The chain combines TRBV10-3 with TRBJ1-4; TRBD1 matches at 10 bases. V gave up 3 bases and J gave up 12 bases; unmatched junction bases: 4. Looked up from germline, CDR1 is ENHRY and CDR2 is SYGVKD. This CDR3 comprises 13 residues. As DNA, the CDR3 is TGTGCCATCAGTGACGGACAGGGGGTACAACTGTTTTTT. It encodes CAISDGQGVQLFF.

This clonotype was observed a few times. J is TRBJ2-3 and V is TRBV12-3 or TRBV12-4; D remains unclear. V was clipped by 6 bases and J by 6 bases, with 7 bases between them. This CDR3 has 11 residues. This chain's CDR3 is CASSSRDTQYF. The CDR3 nucleotides read TGTGCCAGCAGCTCGAGGGATACGCAGTATTTT.

This clonotype was seen a few times. This chain joins TRBV6-6 and TRBJ2-5, with TRBD1 as a possible D gene (6 bases). The V end lost 0 bases, the J end lost 4 bases, and 9 bases lay between the germline ends. The CDR3 runs to 14 residues. Germline V gene data show CDR1 as MNHNY and CDR2 as SVGAGI (reference sequence). This chain's CDR3 is CASSYSRGSETQYF. CDR3 coding DNA: TGTGCCAGCAGTTACTCCAGGGGTTCAGAGACCCAGTACTTC.

CDR3 in amino acids: CASSLEGGVGTEAFF. CDR3 coding DNA: TGTGCCAGCAGTTTGGAGGGTGGCGTAGGGACTGAAGCTTTCTTT. The chain uses TRBV12-3 or TRBV12-4 and TRBJ1-1; D gene ambiguous. The CDR3 has 15 amino acids. V lost 3 bases, J lost 5 bases, and 16 bases lay in between.

This clonotype was detected a few times. J is TRBJ2-1 and V is TRBV12-3 or TRBV12-4, with D perhaps TRBD1 or TRBD2 (6 bases each). Trimming pared 6 bases from V and 7 bases from J, leaving 13 bases between. The CDR3 contains 13 residues. This CDR3 reads CASSPQGRNEQFF. CDR3 coding DNA: TGTGCCAGCAGCCCTCAGGGGAGGAATGAGCAGTTCTTC.

The sample holds a few counts of this clonotype. This rearrangement joins TRBV4-1 to TRBJ2-3, with D tentatively TRBD2 (6 bases). Between the trimmed V and J ends, which lost 1 base and 7 bases, there was a span of 15 bases. The CDR3 length is 15 residues. Germline values: CDR1 MGHRA, CDR2 YSYEKL. In nucleotides, the CDR3 is TGCGCCAGCAGCCAAGCCCCCGGAGGGCGGTATACGCAGTATTTT. Protein sequence: CASSQAPGGRYTQYF.

The rearrangement links TRBV7-9 to TRBJ1-4, with TRBD1 matching 9 bases. CDR1 and CDR2 from the germline V gene are SEHNR and FQNEAQ (reference sequence). V lost 4 bases and J lost 8; bases outside the gene matches: 5. The CDR3 contains 14 residues. In DNA, the CDR3 is TGTGCCAGCAGCTCCCGGGACAGGGAGGAAAAACTGTTTTTT. Its translation: CASSSRDREEKLFF. Filled out from reference TRBV7-9 and TRBJ1-4, the complete variable domain reads DTGVSQNPRHKITKRGQNVTFRCDPISEHNRLYWYRQTLGQGPEFLTYFQNEAQLEKSRLLSDRFSAERPKGSFSTLEIQRTEQGDSAMYLCASSSRDREEKLFFGSGTQLSVL.

This clonotype has just a few counts. DNA for the CDR3: TGTGCCATACGGGCCCTCAGCTACAATGAGCAGTTCTTC. Its protein is CAIRALSYNEQFF. This chain uses TRBV7-2 with TRBJ2-1; D is ambiguous. The CDR3 contains 13 residues. The germline V and J ends were trimmed by 10 bases and 3 bases, with 13 bases remaining between them. Germline assignment: CDR1 SGHTA and CDR2 FQGNSA.

The chain uses TRBV15 and TRBJ2-2; 9 bases fit TRBD1. Trimming removed 0 bases from V and 5 bases from J; junction bases left unmatched: 7. There are 17 residues in the CDR3. Germline loops: CDR1 LNHNV, CDR2 YYDKDF (reference sequence). CDR3 DNA: TGTGCCACCAGCAGAGATTTGCCGGGGACAGGGACCGGGGAGCTGTTTTTT. It yields the protein CATSRDLPGTGTGELFF.

The chain links TRBV30 to TRBJ2-1, with D maybe TRBD2 (5 bases). Germline loops: CDR1 GTSNPN, CDR2 SVGIG (reference sequence). The ends were cut back, 0 bases at V and 5 bases at J, with 17 bases in the middle. The CDR3 is 16 amino acids. The CDR3 is CAWSVRWGVGHNEQFF. DNA for the CDR3: TGTGCCTGGAGTGTGAGATGGGGAGTGGGTCACAATGAGCAGTTCTTC. The full variable domain, with the rest looked up from reference TRBV30 and TRBJ2-1, is SQTIHQWPATLVQPVGSPLSLECTVEGTSNPNLYWYRQAAGRGLQLLFYSVGIGQISSEVPQNLSASRPQDRQFILSSKKLLLSDSGFYLCAWSVRWGVGHNEQFFGPGTRLTVL.

This clonotype was picked up many times. The J gene is TRBJ1-2, the V gene TRBV7-2, with 12 bases that match TRBD1. Losses at the gene ends were 8 bases for V and 5 bases for J; bases not matched to a gene: 9. CDR1 is SGHTA, CDR2 FQGNSA, per germline. This CDR3 contains 15 residues. As DNA, the CDR3 is TGTGCCAGCCCCGGCAGGGACAGGGGGCCTTATGGCTACACCTTC. It yields the protein CASPGRDRGPYGYTF. Variable domain in full (rest from reference TRBV7-2 and TRBJ1-2): GAGVSQSPSNKVTEKGKDVELRCDPISGHTALYWYRQSLGQGLEFLIYFQGNSAPDKSGLPSDRFSAERTGGSVSTLTIQRTQQEDSAVYLCASPGRDRGPYGYTFGSGTRLTVV.

The chain is built from TRBV5-1 and TRBJ2-1; no clear D gene. CDR1 and CDR2 from the germline V gene are SGHRS and YFSETQ. CDR3 length: 12 amino acids. V lost 4 bases and J lost 8, with 10 bases in between. The DNA of the CDR3 is TGCGCCAGCAGCCCAGCTAGGGATGAGCAGTTCTTC. The encoded protein is CASSPARDEQFF.

V gene TRBV19 combines with J gene TRBJ2-1; 10 bases line up with TRBD2. The V and J ends lost 11 bases and 5 bases, in that order; junction bases with no gene match: 3. The V gene's germline CDR1 is LNHDA and CDR2 SQIVND (reference sequence). CDR3 length: 12 residues. The DNA for the CDR3 is TGTGCCGTAGCGGGGGGCAACAATGAGCAGTTCTTC. Residues: CAVAGGNNEQFF.

This clonotype was counted a few times. The rearrangement uses TRBV6-2 or TRBV6-3 and TRBJ2-1; no clear D gene. CDR1 and CDR2 from the germline V gene are MNHEY and SVGEGT. The V gene lost 2 bases and the J gene lost 12 bases, with 14 bases spanning the gap. The CDR3 contains 13 residues. The CDR3 DNA reads as TGTGCCAGCAGTTACCTGGCTGGCGAGAGGCAGTTCTTC. Protein product: CASSYLAGERQFF.

This clonotype has a handful of counts. The chain joins TRBV7-6 to TRBJ2-1; 8 positions match TRBD2. CDR1 and CDR2 (germline): SGHVS, FNYEAQ. V lost 1 base, J lost 6 bases, and 8 bases stayed unmatched. The CDR3 loop spans 16 amino acids. The CDR3 coding sequence is TGTGCCAGCAGCTTAGGGGTCGGGCTAGCGGGCAATGAGCAGTTCTTC. Translating gives CASSLGVGLAGNEQFF.

The J gene is TRBJ1-6, the V gene TRBV7-2; D call uncertain. V shed 3 bases and J shed 6 bases, with 9 bases lying between them. In germline, CDR1 is SGHTA, CDR2 FQGNSA. The CDR3 totals 14 residues. The CDR3: CASSFTTINSPLHF. Here the CDR3 DNA reads TGTGCCAGCAGCTTTACTACTATTAATTCACCCCTCCACTTT.

This sequence joins TRBV27 and TRBJ2-5; the match to TRBD2 covers 9 bases. V was clipped by 5 bases and J by 5 bases; unmatched bases: 9. The germline CDR1 and CDR2 sequences are MNHEY and SMNVEV (reference sequence). CDR3 size: 15 residues. The DNA for the CDR3 is TGTGCCAGCAGTCCCCTAGCGGCGGGGGGGGAGACCCAGTACTTC. Protein: CASSPLAAGGETQYF.

CDR3 coding DNA: TGCAGTGCTAGTACGGGGCTCGTGTCTAGCGGACAAAGACACAATGAGCAGTTCTTC. Its translation is CSASTGLVSSGQRHNEQFF. The V and J genes are TRBV20-1 and TRBJ2-1; 7 bases are shared with TRBD2. CDR1 is DFQATT and CDR2 is SNEGSKA in the germline V gene (reference sequence). After removal of 3 bases from V and 5 bases from J, the junction contained 22 bases not matched to a gene. The CDR3 has 19 amino acids.

The rearrangement uses TRBV2 and TRBJ2-2; 7 nucleotides line up with TRBD1. Unmatched junction bases numbered 4, after V lost 6 bases and J lost 0 bases. The CDR3 loop spans 15 amino acids. The germline V gene has CDR1 SNHLY and CDR2 FYNNEI. As DNA, the CDR3 is TGTGCCAGCAGCCAGGGACAGACGAACACCGGGGAGCTGTTTTTT. Its protein product is CASSQGQTNTGELFF.

DNA of the CDR3: TGTGCCAGCAGTTACCCGGGGGACAGGGATTCACCCCTCCACTTT. Translated: CASSYPGDRDSPLHF. The chain recombines TRBV6-6 with TRBJ1-6, with 9 bases that match TRBD1. V lost 2 bases, J lost 8 bases, and 4 bases stayed unmatched. Germline CDR1 and CDR2: MNHNY and SVGAGI (reference sequence). The CDR3 extends over 15 amino acids.

The chain is built from TRBV7-9 and TRBJ2-3; D uncertain. This CDR3 is 14 amino acids long. The V end was cut by 2 bases, the J end by 0 bases, with 6 bases between. CDR1 and CDR2 (germline): SEHNR, FQNEAQ (reference sequence). CDR3 sequence reads: CASSLIASTDTQYF. The CDR3 nucleotides are TGTGCCAGCAGCTTAATCGCTAGCACAGATACGCAGTATTTT. The full variable domain, its missing parts supplied by reference TRBV7-9 and TRBJ2-3, is DTGVSQNPRHKITKRGQNVTFRCDPISEHNRLYWYRQTLGQGPEFLTYFQNEAQLEKSRLLSDRFSAERPKGSFSTLEIQRTEQGDSAMYLCASSLIASTDTQYFGPGTRLTVL.

The chain recombines TRBV7-9 with TRBJ1-2, with 10 nucleotides matching TRBD1. Per germline, CDR1 SEHNR and CDR2 FQNEAQ (reference sequence). Trimming at V came to 4 bases and at J to 1 base, leaving 9 bases not matched to a gene. The CDR3 consists of 17 residues. The CDR3 protein is CASSSTLGQGSNYGYTF. As DNA, the CDR3 is TGTGCCAGCAGCTCCACCCTGGGACAGGGGAGTAACTATGGCTACACCTTC. Together with reference TRBV7-9 and TRBJ1-2, the CDR3 gives the full variable domain: DTGVSQNPRHKITKRGQNVTFRCDPISEHNRLYWYRQTLGQGPEFLTYFQNEAQLEKSRLLSDRFSAERPKGSFSTLEIQRTEQGDSAMYLCASSSTLGQGSNYGYTFGSGTRLTVV.

The rearrangement joins TRBV12-3 or TRBV12-4 to TRBJ1-5; D may be TRBD1 (6 bases). This CDR3 comprises 15 residues. Trimming removed 6 bases at V and 4 bases at J, with 16 bases between. The CDR3 DNA is TGTGCCAGCAGACCCGGGGGGCAGCCGAATCAGCCCCAGCATTTT. Translation: CASRPGGQPNQPQHF.

In its sample, this clonotype was seen a few times. The gene calls are TRBV6-1 and TRBJ2-2; no clear D gene. The CDR3 spans 14 residues. Trimming left V 6 bases short and J 5 bases short, with 13 bases between. The germline gives CDR1 MNHNS, CDR2 SASEGT. The CDR3 DNA follows: TGTGCCAGCAGCGCGACCGGCGGAACCGGGGAGCTGTTTTTT. Translated, it gives CASSATGGTGELFF.

This clonotype was observed a handful of times. This chain joins TRBV11-2 and TRBJ2-5; the D call may be TRBD1 or TRBD2 (6 bases each). CDR1 is SGHAT, CDR2 FQNNGV, per germline. The CDR3 consists of 18 residues. V was cut by 1 base and J by 5 bases, with 23 bases left in between. The CDR3: CASSLGWGATAGGETQYF. The CDR3 DNA is TGTGCCAGCAGCTTAGGATGGGGGGCTACGGCTGGCGGCGAGACCCAGTACTTC.

The rearrangement uses TRBV15 and TRBJ1-5; 7 bases align to TRBD1. Germline assignment: CDR1 LNHNV and CDR2 YYDKDF (reference sequence). V trimming: 4 bases; J trimming: 5 bases; junction bases outside the gene matches: 5. This CDR3 is 14 amino acids long. As DNA, the CDR3 is TGTGCCACCAGCACAGACAGGGCCCATCAGCCCCAGCATTTT. The encoded protein is CATSTDRAHQPQHF.

The chain combines TRBV7-9 with TRBJ2-2; D is undetermined. Germline loops: CDR1 SEHNR, CDR2 FQNEAQ (reference sequence). The CDR3 sequence is 15 residues long. V was cut by 1 base and J by 4 bases, with 10 bases left in between. The CDR3 sequence is CASSLGLDGTGELFF. In nucleotides, the CDR3 is TGTGCCAGCAGCTTAGGTCTAGATGGCACCGGGGAGCTGTTTTTT. Looking up the rest from reference TRBV7-9 and TRBJ2-2 gives the full variable domain: DTGVSQNPRHKITKRGQNVTFRCDPISEHNRLYWYRQTLGQGPEFLTYFQNEAQLEKSRLLSDRFSAERPKGSFSTLEIQRTEQGDSAMYLCASSLGLDGTGELFFGEGSRLTVL.

This clonotype was seen a handful of times. The genes are TRBV27 and TRBJ2-1, with D possibly TRBD2 on 6 matching bases. The germline CDR1 and CDR2 sequences are MNHEY and SMNVEV (reference sequence). V gave up 2 bases and J gave up 5 bases, with 16 bases separating them. The CDR3 length is 16 residues. Here the CDR3 reads CASSLDLATYDNEQFF. CDR3 bases: TGTGCCAGCAGTTTAGACCTAGCGACGTACGACAATGAGCAGTTCTTC.